This paragraph reports one T cell receptor (beta chain). Its specificity is unknown. Other DNA variants within this sample encode the same CDR3. The source of the sample is a study of T cell responses to AZD1222 COVID-19 vaccine. Between the trimmed V and J ends, which lost 2 bases and 6 bases, there was a span of 11 bases. The CDR3 length is 14 residues. Germline loops: CDR1 MNHEY, CDR2 SMNVEV (reference sequence). Sequencing used immunoSEQ multiplex PCR; TCRdb keeps in-frame clones, though not all of them. The data show about 150,000 clones, roughly 88% seen once. Study-level findings and limits: Baseline seropositivity occurred in only six or seven AZD1222 recipients. White British people made up most donors, females outnumbered males, and clonal diversity was possibly underestimated.

The chain carries TRBV27 and TRBJ1-5; possible D gene TRBD1, 5 bases. The specimen comprised peripheral blood, sampled on day 0 of AZD1222 vaccination. This sequence was found in an adult in good health. The CDR3 region has the DNA TGTGCCAGCAGTTTAGTCCAGGGAAGTCAGCCCCAGCATTTT. It translates to CASSLVQGSQPQHF.